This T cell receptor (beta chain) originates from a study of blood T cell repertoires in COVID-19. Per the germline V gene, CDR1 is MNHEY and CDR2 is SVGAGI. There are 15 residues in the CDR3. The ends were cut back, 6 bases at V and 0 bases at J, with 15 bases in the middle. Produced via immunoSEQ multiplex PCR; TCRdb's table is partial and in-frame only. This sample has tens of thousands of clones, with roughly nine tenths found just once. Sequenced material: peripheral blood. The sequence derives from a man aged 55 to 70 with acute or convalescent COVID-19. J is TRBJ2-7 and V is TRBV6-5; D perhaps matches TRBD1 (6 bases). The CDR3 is CASRPQGPSSYEQYF. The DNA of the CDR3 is TGTGCCAGCAGGCCACAGGGCCCGAGCTCCTACGAGCAGTACTTC.